Listed here are 28 T cell receptor beta chains from one sample, sequenced in a study of cytomegalovirus exposure and HLA in healthy donors. Amplification used 60 Vbeta primers and 13 Jbeta primers. Repertoires were generated with immunoSEQ multiplex PCR, while TCRdb's copy carries only in-frame clones and drops some. This table holds roughly 220,000 clones, around 80% found once. Sequenced sample: PBMCs. These receptor sequences come from a man aged 45 to 65 in good health and CMV-seronegative.

This chain uses TRBV30 with TRBJ2-3; 7 positions agree with TRBD2. The V and J ends lost 0 bases and 2 bases, in that order; junction bases with no gene match: 8. This CDR3 is 16 amino acids long. From germline, CDR1 is GTSNPN and CDR2 SVGIG (reference sequence). The CDR3 spells CAWSVGLSGYTDTQYF. CDR3 nucleotide sequence: TGTGCCTGGAGTGTAGGTCTTAGCGGGTACACAGATACGCAGTATTTT.

This clone was seen a few times. The J gene is TRBJ2-7, the V gene TRBV6-6, with D tentatively TRBD1 (5 bases). Germline V gives CDR1 MNHNY, CDR2 SVGAGI (reference sequence). Trimming stripped 1 base from V and 4 bases from J, with 11 bases between. CDR3 length: 14 residues. CDR3 coding DNA: TGTGCCAGCAGTTACTATCAGGGCCCGTACGAGCAGTACTTC. Translated: CASSYYQGPYEQYF.

This chain connects TRBV5-8 to TRBJ1-5; D uncertain. Trimming shortened V by 0 bases and J by 0 bases, and 13 bases separated the two germline ends. Germline V gene data show CDR1 as SGHTS and CDR2 as YDEGEE. The CDR3 sequence is 17 residues long. The CDR3 sequence is CASSLGSGFGSNQPQHF. In DNA, the CDR3 is TGTGCCAGCAGCTTGGGGTCGGGGTTTGGTAGCAATCAGCCCCAGCATTTT.

V and J are TRBV5-1 and TRBJ2-7, with TRBD1 matching over 7 bases. J lost 5 bases, V lost 0 bases, and 8 bases had no gene match. In germline, CDR1 is SGHRS, CDR2 YFSETQ. This CDR3 is 15 amino acids long. Here the CDR3 reads CASSLAPGGPNEQYF. The CDR3 DNA sequence: TGCGCCAGCAGCTTGGCGCCAGGGGGACCCAACGAGCAGTACTTC. The variable domain in full, with the rest retrieved from reference TRBV5-1 and TRBJ2-7, is KAGVTQTPRYLIKTRGQQVTLSCSPISGHRSVSWYQQTPGQGLQFLFEYFSETQRNKGNFPGRFSGRQFSNSRSEMNVSTLELGDSALYLCASSLAPGGPNEQYFGPGTRLTVT.

The rearrangement joins TRBV27 to TRBJ1-1; no clear D gene. Germline-derived CDR1 and CDR2 are MNHEY and SMNVEV (reference sequence). Trimming took 5 bases from V and 5 from J, leaving 12 bases between them. CDR3 size: 13 residues. The CDR3 DNA sequence: TGTGCCAGCAGTCCCCGGCCGGGTACTGAAGCTTTCTTT. This codes for CASSPRPGTEAFF.

The chain employs TRBV11-2 and TRBJ2-1; 9 positions agree with TRBD2. The CDR3 spans 15 residues. Germline-derived CDR1 and CDR2 are SGHAT and FQNNGV. Trimming took 5 bases from V and 1 from J; bases not matched to a gene: 3. The CDR3 loop reads CASSTLAGSYNEQFF. For the CDR3, the DNA is TGTGCCAGCAGCACTCTAGCGGGATCCTACAATGAGCAGTTCTTC.

V gene TRBV28 combines with J gene TRBJ1-3; a possible D gene is TRBD1 (5 bases). CDR1 is MDHEN, CDR2 SYDVKM, per germline. The CDR3 covers 15 residues. Trimming left V 3 bases short and J 0 bases short, with 9 bases between. The CDR3 spells CASSLRTPSGNTIYF. CDR3 DNA: TGTGCCAGCAGTTTGAGGACACCCTCTGGAAACACCATATATTTT.

The V gene is TRBV2, the J gene TRBJ2-5; D is ambiguous. The DNA end favors TRBJ2-7, so the J call may be wrong. The CDR3 spans 12 residues. Germline V CDR1 and CDR2: SNHLY, FYNNEI. The chain's CDR3 is CASKLESYEQYF. The CDR3 DNA sequence: TGTGCCAGCAAGTTAGAGTCCTACGAGCAGTACTTC.

J is TRBJ2-4 and V is TRBV7-9; 7 bases match TRBD1. The CDR3 has 15 residues. Trimming at V came to 4 bases and at J to 0 bases, leaving 3 bases not matched to a gene. Germline V CDR1 and CDR2: SEHNR, FQNEAQ (reference sequence). The CDR3 region is CASSSTGVAKNIQYF. Here the CDR3 DNA reads TGTGCCAGCAGCTCCACAGGGGTAGCCAAAAACATTCAGTACTTC.

J is TRBJ2-7 and V is TRBV5-1; the D is unclear. This CDR3 is built from 14 residues. Germline assignment: CDR1 SGHRS and CDR2 YFSETQ. Deletions cut 0 bases from V and 0 bases from J, with 7 bases between. This CDR3 reads CASSLALFSYEQYF. CDR3 coding DNA: TGCGCCAGCAGCTTGGCGCTATTCTCCTACGAGCAGTACTTC.

This clone was counted once. V usage is TRBV5-1 and J usage is TRBJ2-5; TRBD1 might be the D (5 bases). CDR3 length equals 14 residues. Deletions cut 1 base from V and 1 base from J, with 8 bases between. Germline assignment: CDR1 SGHRS and CDR2 YFSETQ. CDR3 region: CASSLRQGQETQYF. In DNA form, the CDR3 reads TGCGCCAGCAGCTTGAGGCAGGGCCAAGAGACCCAGTACTTC.

The chain recombines TRBV6-5 with TRBJ1-2; D possibly corresponds to TRBD1 (6 bases). Per germline, CDR1 MNHEY and CDR2 SVGAGI. The CDR3 consists of 16 residues. V lost 3 bases to trimming and J lost 0 bases, with 14 bases between them. In nucleotides, the CDR3 is TGTGCCAGCAGTTATGGGGGGGCCAGTTCTAACTATGGCTACACCTTC. Translation gives CASSYGGASSNYGYTF.

This chain connects TRBV4-2 to TRBJ1-5, with D hard to call. This CDR3 has 16 residues. V was cut by 6 bases and J by 1 base, with 16 bases left in between. CDR1 and CDR2 from the germline V gene are LGHNA and YNFKEQ. The CDR3 here is CASSPLPHSSNQPQHF. The CDR3 DNA reads as TGTGCCAGCAGTCCTCTCCCACATAGCAGCAATCAGCCCCAGCATTTT.

The rearrangement links TRBV7-9 to TRBJ2-3, with a tentative D call TRBD2 (6 bases). From germline, CDR1 is SEHNR and CDR2 FQNEAQ (reference sequence). The V and J ends lost 1 base and 5 bases respectively, with 7 bases between them. There are 13 residues in the CDR3. CDR3: CASSLVGGDTQYF. DNA of the CDR3: TGTGCCAGCAGCTTAGTGGGGGGAGATACGCAGTATTTT.

This rearrangement joins TRBV2 to TRBJ2-3; 7 nucleotides align to TRBD1. After removal of 6 bases from V and 0 bases from J, the junction contained 3 bases not matched to a gene. CDR1 and CDR2 from the germline V gene are SNHLY and FYNNEI. The CDR3 is 14 residues long. Here the CDR3 DNA reads TGTGCCAGCAGGACAGGGATAAGCACAGATACGCAGTATTTT. Amino acids: CASRTGISTDTQYF.

The V and J genes are TRBV7-9 and TRBJ1-2, with TRBD1 matching 7 bases. The CDR3 sequence is 12 residues long. Per the germline V gene, CDR1 is SEHNR and CDR2 is FQNEAQ (reference sequence). Trimming took 5 bases from V and 5 from J; bases not matched to a gene: 2. CDR3 loop: CASSRDSYGYTF. The CDR3 DNA sequence: TGTGCCAGCAGCCGGGACAGTTATGGCTACACCTTC.

This chain connects TRBV6-1 to TRBJ2-6, with 7 bases that match TRBD2. The germline V gene has CDR1 MNHNS and CDR2 SASEGT. Trimming cost V 4 bases and J 0 bases; bases outside gene matches: 9. The CDR3 is 18 amino acids. The CDR3 here is CASSGGDSGFSGANVLTF. CDR3 in DNA: TGTGCCAGCAGTGGGGGTGATAGCGGGTTCTCTGGGGCCAACGTCCTGACTTTC.

This chain joins TRBV11-3 and TRBJ2-1; 8 bases align to TRBD2. CDR1 is SGHNT and CDR2 is YENEEA in the germline V gene. With 5 bases clipped from V and 5 bases from J, the junction kept 8 bases outside the gene matches. There are 15 residues in the CDR3. CDR3 in DNA: TGTGCCAGCAGCGTTAGCGGGAAGGGGAACAATGAGCAGTTCTTC. Protein sequence: CASSVSGKGNNEQFF.

The chain links TRBV6-5 to TRBJ2-7; 12 nucleotides align to TRBD2. Germline-derived CDR1 and CDR2 are MNHEY and SVGAGI. This CDR3 spans 15 amino acids. Germline trimming cut 6 bases from V and 2 bases from J; bases unmatched to any gene: 5. The CDR3 DNA reads as TGTGCCAGCAGCCAGACTAGCGGGAGTGCCTACGAGCAGTACTTC. It yields the protein CASSQTSGSAYEQYF.

The chain joins TRBV2 to TRBJ2-5; 15 bases are a match to TRBD2. CDR3 size: 15 residues. Per germline, CDR1 SNHLY and CDR2 FYNNEI. Unmatched junction bases numbered 2, after V lost 7 bases and J lost 2 bases. CDR3 in amino acids: CASTGTSGRQETQYF. CDR3 sequence (DNA): TGTGCCAGCACGGGGACTAGCGGGAGGCAAGAGACCCAGTACTTC.

This clone was seen a few times. The rearrangement uses TRBV9 and TRBJ2-3; 9 bases align to TRBD2. This CDR3 is built from 15 residues. The V segment lost 2 bases and the J segment 6 bases; nucleotides outside the gene matches: 7. Germline V lookup: CDR1 SGDLS, CDR2 YYNGEE. CDR3 coding DNA: TGTGCCAGCAGCGTTAGCGGGAGTTCTTGGGATACGCAGTATTTT. Its translation is CASSVSGSSWDTQYF.

This clone was seen once. The rearrangement joins TRBV28 to TRBJ1-4, with 9 bases fitting TRBD1. The CDR3 extends over 15 amino acids. Germline V gene lookup returns CDR1 MDHEN and CDR2 SYDVKM. V trimming: 7 bases; J trimming: 7 bases; junction bases outside the gene matches: 10. CDR3 protein: CASKTPGQGSEKLFF. In nucleotides, the CDR3 is TGTGCCAGCAAAACTCCGGGACAGGGAAGTGAAAAACTGTTTTTT.

This sequence joins TRBV5-1 and TRBJ1-1; no reliable D call. Germline V gene sequence: CDR1 SGHRS, CDR2 YFSETQ. CDR3 length equals 16 residues. V lost 0 bases, J lost 0 bases, and 12 bases lay in between. The CDR3 DNA reads as TGCGCCAGCAGCTTGGGACATGAGATTATGAACACTGAAGCTTTCTTT. Translating gives CASSLGHEIMNTEAFF. The variable domain in full, with the rest retrieved from reference TRBV5-1 and TRBJ1-1, is KAGVTQTPRYLIKTRGQQVTLSCSPISGHRSVSWYQQTPGQGLQFLFEYFSETQRNKGNFPGRFSGRQFSNSRSEMNVSTLELGDSALYLCASSLGHEIMNTEAFFGQGTRLTVV.

This clone occurred once. V is TRBV29-1 and J is TRBJ2-5; TRBD1 agrees at 9 bases. Gene TRBJ2-7 matches the end of the DNA better, so the J call may be wrong. The CDR3 extends over 14 amino acids. Per germline, CDR1 SQVTM and CDR2 ANQGSEA. As DNA, the CDR3 is TGCAGCGGAACTTCGACAGGGGGTCAGTACGAGCAGTACTTC. Translating it yields CSGTSTGGQYEQYF.

The V call is TRBV14, the J call TRBJ2-2, with D perhaps matching TRBD2 (6 bases). This CDR3 region has 14 residues. With 5 bases removed from V and 3 bases from J, the gap between germline ends came to 10 bases. Germline values: CDR1 SGHDN, CDR2 FVKESK. The CDR3 sequence is CASSGWGDTGELFF. CDR3 nucleotide sequence: TGTGCCAGCAGCGGCTGGGGGGACACCGGGGAGCTGTTTTTT.

This clone was seen only once. CDR3 nucleotide sequence: TGCGCCAGCAGTGTACGTAGCGGGACCATCTACGAGCAGTACTTC. It encodes CASSVRSGTIYEQYF. V is TRBV10-1 and J is TRBJ2-5; TRBD2 matches 8 bases. The DNA matches TRBJ2-7 better at its end, which makes the J call doubtful. The CDR3 extends over 15 amino acids. The germline V gene has CDR1 WNHNN and CDR2 SYGVQD (reference sequence).

The rearrangement joins TRBV27 to TRBJ2-1, with 7 bases that match TRBD2. Trimming removed 5 bases from V and 7 bases from J; junction bases left unmatched: 8. This CDR3 contains 14 residues. Germline V gives CDR1 MNHEY, CDR2 SMNVEV (reference sequence). The CDR3 protein is CASSPRTSMNEQFF. Here the CDR3 DNA reads TGTGCCAGCAGTCCTCGGACTAGTATGAATGAGCAGTTCTTC.

The chain links TRBV28 to TRBJ2-7, with D hard to call. Trimming stripped 6 bases from V and 0 bases from J, with 12 bases between. From germline, CDR1 is MDHEN and CDR2 SYDVKM. The CDR3 is 14 amino acids. CDR3 nucleotides: TGTGCCAGCAGCACTCCAGGTTTCTCCTACGAGCAGTACTTC. It codes for CASSTPGFSYEQYF. Together with reference TRBV28 and TRBJ2-7, the CDR3 gives the full variable domain: DVKVTQSSRYLVKRTGEKVFLECVQDMDHENMFWYRQDPGLGLRLIYFSYDVKMKEKGDIPEGYSVSREKKERFSLILESASTNQTSMYLCASSTPGFSYEQYFGPGTRLTVT.